The 7 T cell receptor beta chains given below trace back to one sample, sequenced in a study of Graves' ophthalmopathy and Graves' hyperthyroidism. Amplification targeted the TCR beta CDR3 regions, with RNA transcripts as the source material. HTBI primers were used in a first-round RT-PCR, which preceded a second-round multiplex PCR. TCRdb re-called the multiplex PCR reads through MiXCR, storing one row per CDR3 protein. The data show approximately 45,000 distinct CDR3 sequences, 50% seen once. Sequencing was performed on peripheral blood. The receptors were gathered from an adult man with Graves' ophthalmopathy.

This clonotype was counted only a few times. The chain uses TRBV19 and TRBJ2-1; TRBD2 matches 8 bases. Germline V gene lookup returns CDR1 LNHDA and CDR2 SQIVND (reference sequence). The CDR3 contains 16 residues. Germline trimming cut 10 bases from V and 0 bases from J; bases unmatched to any gene: 11. As DNA, the CDR3 is TGTGCCACCCGCCCGGAAGCGGGGGTCTCCTACAATGAGCAGTTCTTC. It specifies CATRPEAGVSYNEQFF.

The genes are TRBV29-1 and TRBJ2-7; D is tentatively TRBD1 or TRBD2 (5 bases each). Deletions cut 8 bases from V and 9 bases from J, with 20 bases between. The CDR3 length is 12 residues. Germline V CDR1 and CDR2: SQVTM, ANQGSEA. CDR3 bases: TGCAGCCGGGGCCCAGGTCCGGCGCGGCAGTACTTC. It translates to CSRGPGPARQYF.

This rearrangement joins TRBV7-9 to TRBJ2-1; TRBD1 agrees at 7 bases. V was clipped by 5 bases and J by 6 bases; unmatched bases: 4. The CDR3 sequence is 13 residues long. Germline CDR1 SEHNR, CDR2 FQNEAQ (reference sequence). DNA for the CDR3: TGTGCCAGCAGCAGCAGGGGGTCCAATGAGCAGTTCTTC. This sequence encodes CASSSRGSNEQFF.

This clonotype showed up just a few times. This chain uses TRBV19 with TRBJ2-7; 7 bases map to TRBD2. The CDR3 has 13 residues. Germline trimming cut 4 bases from V and 1 base from J; bases unmatched to any gene: 1. From germline, CDR1 is LNHDA and CDR2 SQIVND (reference sequence). CDR3 sequence reads: CASSRGLSYEQYF. The CDR3, as DNA: TGTGCCAGTAGTAGGGGACTATCCTACGAGCAGTACTTC.

This clonotype was seen repeatedly, ten times or more. The genes are TRBV6-1 and TRBJ1-5; unclear D gene. V was pared by 3 bases and J by 0 bases, with 6 bases between. This CDR3 is 14 amino acids long. Germline V gene data show CDR1 as MNHNS and CDR2 as SASEGT. CDR3 region: CASSDSLSNQPQHF. The CDR3 DNA reads as TGTGCCAGCAGTGACTCCCTTAGCAATCAGCCCCAGCATTTT.

The rearrangement uses TRBV7-8 and TRBJ2-7, with D possibly TRBD2 on 6 matching bases. Trimming removed 5 bases from V and 2 bases from J, with 13 bases in between. CDR1 SGHVS and CDR2 FQNEAQ come from the germline V gene. The CDR3 extends over 14 amino acids. The CDR3 DNA follows: TGTGCCAGCAGCGTCCGGGACTGGACCTACGAGCAGTACTTC. Translation: CASSVRDWTYEQYF.

The V call is TRBV20-1, the J call TRBJ1-5; D is unresolved. CDR1 DFQATT and CDR2 SNEGSKA come from the germline V gene (reference sequence). Trimming left V 7 bases short and J 1 base short, with 11 bases between. The CDR3 runs 13 residues. CDR3 amino acids: CSGGEWSNQPQHF. As DNA, the CDR3 is TGCAGTGGAGGAGAGTGGAGCAATCAGCCCCAGCATTTT.